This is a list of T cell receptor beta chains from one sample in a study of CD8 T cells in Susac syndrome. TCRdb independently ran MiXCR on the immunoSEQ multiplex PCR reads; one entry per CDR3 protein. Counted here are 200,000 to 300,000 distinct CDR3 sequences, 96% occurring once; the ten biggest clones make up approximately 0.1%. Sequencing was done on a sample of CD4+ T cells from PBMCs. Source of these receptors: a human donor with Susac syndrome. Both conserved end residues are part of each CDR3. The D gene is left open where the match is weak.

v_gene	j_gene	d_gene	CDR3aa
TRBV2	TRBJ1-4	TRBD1	CASSPRTGLNEKLFF
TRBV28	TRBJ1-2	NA	CASSLGGGFYGYTF
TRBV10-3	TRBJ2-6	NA	CAIRNDGLGANVLTF
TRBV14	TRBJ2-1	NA	CASSQDLIRWTNEQFF
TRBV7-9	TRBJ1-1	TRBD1	CASSLTGTGGRMNTEAFF
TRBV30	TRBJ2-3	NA	CAWSVGGITDTQYF
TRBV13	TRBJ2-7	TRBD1	CASSSGQASYEQYF
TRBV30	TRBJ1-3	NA	CAWSPPATAGNTIYF
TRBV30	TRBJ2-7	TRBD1	CAWQPGQGAEQYF
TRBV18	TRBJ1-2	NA	CASSYNYGYTF
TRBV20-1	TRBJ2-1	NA	CSASLPLGNEQFF
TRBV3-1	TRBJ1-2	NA	CASSQSESYGYTF
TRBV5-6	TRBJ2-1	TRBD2	CASSFPTSGNEQFF
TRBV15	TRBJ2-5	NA	CATSRIRTGTPATQYF
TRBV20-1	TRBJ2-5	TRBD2	CSARARLAGVKETQYF
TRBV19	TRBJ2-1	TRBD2	CASSIEAGRSSYNEQFF
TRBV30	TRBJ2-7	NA	CAWSVPPGSSYEQYF
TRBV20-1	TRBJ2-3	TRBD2	CSALTSGTSRRTQYF
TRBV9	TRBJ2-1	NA	CASSRRRDYFNEQFF
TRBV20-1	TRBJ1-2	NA	CSARDSSGVDYGYTF
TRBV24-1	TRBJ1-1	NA	CATVGGPHTEAFF
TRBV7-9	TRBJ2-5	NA	CASSPDGAETQYF
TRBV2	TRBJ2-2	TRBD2	CASTSGRATGELFF
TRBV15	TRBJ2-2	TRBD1	CATSSYRDRENTGELFF
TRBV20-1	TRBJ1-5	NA	CSARESRGDQPQHF
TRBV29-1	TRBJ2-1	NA	CSVEAAVGNEQFF
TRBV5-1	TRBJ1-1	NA	CASSLSLGAGTEAFF
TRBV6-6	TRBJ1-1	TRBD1	CASSYSGTGATEAFF
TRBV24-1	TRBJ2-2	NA	CATSDPRPGELFF
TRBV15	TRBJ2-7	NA	CATSRDATGFSYEQYF
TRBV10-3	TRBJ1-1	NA	CAISESRDSMNTEAFF
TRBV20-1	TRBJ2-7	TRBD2	CSARDWGLATEQYF
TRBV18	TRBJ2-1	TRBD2	CASSPRGGSYNEQFF
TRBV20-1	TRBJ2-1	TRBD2	CSAPWEGMGNEQFF
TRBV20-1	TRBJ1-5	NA	CSAQARPGFGPQHF